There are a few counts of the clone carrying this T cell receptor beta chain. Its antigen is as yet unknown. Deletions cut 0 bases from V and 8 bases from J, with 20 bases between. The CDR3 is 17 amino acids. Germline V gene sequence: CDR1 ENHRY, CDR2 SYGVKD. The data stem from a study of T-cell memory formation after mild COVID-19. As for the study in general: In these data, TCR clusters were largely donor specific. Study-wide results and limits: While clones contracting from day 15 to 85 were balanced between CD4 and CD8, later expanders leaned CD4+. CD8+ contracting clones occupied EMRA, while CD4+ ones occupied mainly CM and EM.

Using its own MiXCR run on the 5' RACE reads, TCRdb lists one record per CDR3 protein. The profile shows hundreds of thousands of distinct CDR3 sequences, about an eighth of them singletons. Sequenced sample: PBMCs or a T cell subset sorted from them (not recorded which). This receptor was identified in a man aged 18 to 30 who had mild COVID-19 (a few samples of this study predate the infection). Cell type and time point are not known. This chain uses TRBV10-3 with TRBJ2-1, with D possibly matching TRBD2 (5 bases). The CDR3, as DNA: TGTGCCATCAGTGAGTCCAGTGGACTCCCATTTTCGGATGAGCAGTTCTTC. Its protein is CAISESSGLPFSDEQFF.